This TCR beta chain is drawn from a study of regulatory T cells in long-lasting Graves disease. Study-level background: Over 5 years on antithyroid drugs plus positive TSH receptor antibodies marked Graves' disease as persistent.

The time point denotes: persistent/refractory GD, antithyroid drugs over 5 years with positive TRAb. There was RNA extracted from PBMCs, and the TCR library was made from it. Library construction for TCR beta used iRepertoire HTBI primers and Arm-PCR of CDR3 regions. TCRdb recomputed calls from the multiplex PCR reads with MiXCR, one row per CDR3 protein. The data hold 650,000 to 700,000 distinct CDR3 sequences, with around 30% observed a single time. This clonotype was counted many times. Antigen specificity is unknown. Germline V CDR1 and CDR2: DFQATT, SNEGSKA (reference sequence). This CDR3 region has 12 residues. Trimming removed 3 bases at V and 5 bases at J, with 10 bases between. Overall study results and limits: Persistent patients had more shared public clonotypes (fewer than 3,000) than new patients (roughly 970).

This chain joins TRBV20-1 and TRBJ1-2, with no clear D. This clonotype was sampled from a female donor with Graves disease. Sequenced here: peripheral blood mononuclear cells (PBMCs), sampled when the disease was refractory, from a patient treated with antithyroid drugs. Here the CDR3 reads CSASVTGYGYTF. The CDR3, as DNA: TGCAGTGCTAGTGTTACTGGTTATGGCTACACCTTC.